This TCR beta chain was found in a study of blood T cell repertoires in COVID-19. V lost 6 bases, J lost 7 bases, and 10 bases stayed unmatched. The length of the CDR3 is 14 residues. Per germline, CDR1 MNHEY and CDR2 SVGAGI. Only in-frame clones appear in the TCRdb table, and some are missing; sequencing was by immunoSEQ multiplex PCR. The table records some 210,000 clones, approximately 78% of them present only once. This chain connects TRBV6-5 to TRBJ1-2; 8 positions match TRBD1. Sequencing was performed on peripheral blood. The TCR comes from a woman aged 40 to 50 with acute or convalescent COVID-19. CDR3: CASSALQGESGYTF. CDR3 in DNA: TGTGCCAGCAGCGCCCTACAGGGGGAGTCTGGCTACACCTTC.